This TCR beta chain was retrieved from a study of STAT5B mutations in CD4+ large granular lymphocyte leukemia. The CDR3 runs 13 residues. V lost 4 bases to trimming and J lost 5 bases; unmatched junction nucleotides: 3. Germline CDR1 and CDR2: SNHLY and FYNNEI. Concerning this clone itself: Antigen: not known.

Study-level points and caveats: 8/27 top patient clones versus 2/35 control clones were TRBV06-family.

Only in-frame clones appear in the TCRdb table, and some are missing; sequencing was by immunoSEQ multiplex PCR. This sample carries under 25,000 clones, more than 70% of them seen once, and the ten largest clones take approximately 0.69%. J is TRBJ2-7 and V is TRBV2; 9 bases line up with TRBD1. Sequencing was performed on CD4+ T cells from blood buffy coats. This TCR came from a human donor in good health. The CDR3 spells CASSGGTGNEQYF. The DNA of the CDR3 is TGTGCCAGCAGTGGAGGGACAGGGAACGAGCAGTACTTC.